The rows below give T cell receptor beta chains drawn from one sample of a study of T cells after yellow fever vaccination. TCRdb called the 5' RACE reads again in MiXCR, with one record for every CDR3 protein. The table has about 350,000 distinct CDR3 sequences, roughly 8.6% seen once. Sequences were derived from PBMCs, sampled about 49 days after the first yellow fever vaccination. These receptors came from a man aged 18 to 30 who received the YFV17D yellow fever vaccine. Each CDR3 is given with its conserved first and last residue. Each record gives: D gene, clone size, V gene, J gene, CDR3 protein, CDR3 DNA. A D gene is named only where the DNA matches it firmly. Expanded clones get a size class; other rows say once, few or many, or leave the size out.

D gene: NA; clone size: NA; V gene: TRBV6-1; J gene: TRBJ1-3; CDR3 protein: CASRVTALFGNTIYF; CDR3 DNA: TGTGCCAGCAGGGTGACAGCACTCTTTGGAAACACCATATATTTT
D gene: NA; clone size: few; V gene: TRBV7-2; J gene: TRBJ2-3; CDR3 protein: CASSARDSTDTQYF; CDR3 DNA: TGTGCCAGCAGCGCACGAGACTCCACAGATACGCAGTATTTT
D gene: NA; clone size: NA; V gene: TRBV10-1; J gene: TRBJ2-1; CDR3 protein: CASSESTRGNEQFF; CDR3 DNA: TGCGCCAGCAGTGAGTCTACGAGGGGAAATGAGCAGTTCTTC
D gene: NA; clone size: NA; V gene: TRBV20-1; J gene: TRBJ2-2; CDR3 protein: CSASGLSNTGELFF; CDR3 DNA: TGCAGTGCTAGTGGGCTTTCGAACACCGGGGAGCTGTTTTTT
D gene: NA; clone size: NA; V gene: TRBV21-1; J gene: TRBJ1-5; CDR3 protein: CASSKVGRAYSNQPQHF; CDR3 DNA: TGTGCCAGCAGCAAAGTAGGACGGGCCTATAGCAATCAGCCCCAGCATTTT
D gene: TRBD1; clone size: few; V gene: TRBV10-3; J gene: TRBJ1-2; CDR3 protein: CAISYSGTGNPLNYGYTF; CDR3 DNA: TGTGCCATCAGCTATTCCGGGACAGGGAATCCTCTTAACTATGGCTACACCTTC
D gene: NA; clone size: many; V gene: TRBV20-1; J gene: TRBJ2-5; CDR3 protein: CSARGYSSDPETQYF; CDR3 DNA: TGCAGTGCTAGAGGTTATTCCTCGGATCCGGAGACCCAGTACTTC
D gene: TRBD2; clone size: NA; V gene: TRBV10-3; J gene: TRBJ2-2; CDR3 protein: CAISATSGTNTGELFF; CDR3 DNA: TGTGCCATCAGTGCCACTAGCGGGACGAACACCGGGGAGCTGTTTTTT
D gene: NA; clone size: few; V gene: TRBV7-3; J gene: TRBJ2-1; CDR3 protein: CASSSKGGLRLYEQFF; CDR3 DNA: TGTGCCAGCAGCTCTAAAGGGGGACTCAGACTCTATGAGCAGTTCTTC
D gene: NA; clone size: NA; V gene: TRBV5-4; J gene: TRBJ2-5; CDR3 protein: CASSLAKKGGETQYF; CDR3 DNA: TGTGCCAGCAGCTTGGCCAAGAAGGGCGGTGAGACCCAGTACTTC
D gene: TRBD2; clone size: few; V gene: TRBV7-2; J gene: TRBJ2-7; CDR3 protein: CASSWTSGNYEQYF; CDR3 DNA: TGTGCCAGCAGCTGGACTAGCGGGAACTACGAGCAGTACTTC
D gene: TRBD2; clone size: few; V gene: TRBV7-8; J gene: TRBJ2-1; CDR3 protein: CASSSWTSGGYNEQFF; CDR3 DNA: TGTGCCAGCAGCTCCTGGACTAGCGGGGGGTACAATGAGCAGTTCTTC
D gene: NA; clone size: few; V gene: TRBV6-2/TRBV6-3; J gene: TRBJ2-7; CDR3 protein: CASSYQGRREQYF; CDR3 DNA: TGTGCCAGCAGTTACCAGGGACGACGAGAGCAGTACTTC
D gene: NA; clone size: few; V gene: TRBV11-2; J gene: TRBJ2-2; CDR3 protein: CAGRLGTNTGELFF; CDR3 DNA: TGTGCAGGACGGTTAGGGACGAACACCGGGGAGCTGTTTTTT
D gene: NA; clone size: few; V gene: TRBV19; J gene: TRBJ2-2; CDR3 protein: CASSGRSRLPGELFF; CDR3 DNA: TGTGCCAGTAGTGGGCGAAGTAGGCTCCCCGGGGAGCTGTTTTTT
D gene: NA; clone size: many; V gene: TRBV5-1; J gene: TRBJ1-1; CDR3 protein: CASSLNGDWTEAFF; CDR3 DNA: TGCGCCAGCAGCTTAAACGGGGATTGGACTGAAGCTTTCTTT
D gene: TRBD2; clone size: many; V gene: TRBV4-3; J gene: TRBJ2-1; CDR3 protein: CASSPSGTRGSNEQFF; CDR3 DNA: TGCGCCAGCAGCCCATCGGGGACTAGAGGGTCCAATGAGCAGTTCTTC
D gene: NA; clone size: few; V gene: TRBV6-5; J gene: TRBJ1-2; CDR3 protein: CASSYDPANYGYTF; CDR3 DNA: TGTGCCAGCAGTTACGATCCAGCTAACTATGGCTACACCTTC
D gene: NA; clone size: NA; V gene: TRBV5-1; J gene: TRBJ2-5; CDR3 protein: CTSSLGLGTETQYF; CDR3 DNA: TGCACCAGCAGCTTGGGGTTAGGGACGGAGACCCAGTACTTC
D gene: NA; clone size: many; V gene: TRBV12-3/TRBV12-4; J gene: TRBJ1-3; CDR3 protein: CASSSDSGNTIYF; CDR3 DNA: TGTGCCAGCAGCAGCGATTCTGGAAACACCATATATTTT
D gene: NA; clone size: few; V gene: TRBV29-1; J gene: TRBJ2-2; CDR3 protein: CSAQGNTGELFF; CDR3 DNA: TGCAGCGCTCAGGGGAACACCGGGGAGCTGTTTTTT
D gene: NA; clone size: NA; V gene: TRBV5-1; J gene: TRBJ1-2; CDR3 protein: CASKPYPLESGSNYGYTF; CDR3 DNA: TGCGCCAGCAAACCTTATCCCCTAGAATCGGGCAGTAACTATGGCTACACCTTC
D gene: TRBD1; clone size: few; V gene: TRBV6-5; J gene: TRBJ1-1; CDR3 protein: CASSYAGQGNTEAFF; CDR3 DNA: TGTGCCAGCAGTTACGCGGGACAGGGGAACACTGAAGCTTTCTTT
D gene: NA; clone size: few; V gene: TRBV29-1; J gene: TRBJ2-2; CDR3 protein: CSVSGRLYQYGGELFF; CDR3 DNA: TGCAGCGTCTCCGGACGCCTCTACCAGTATGGCGGGGAGCTGTTTTTT
D gene: NA; clone size: few; V gene: TRBV7-8; J gene: TRBJ2-7; CDR3 protein: CASSFLGWEQYF; CDR3 DNA: TGTGCCAGCAGCTTCTTAGGATGGGAGCAGTACTTC
D gene: NA; clone size: NA; V gene: TRBV6-2/TRBV6-3; J gene: TRBJ2-7; CDR3 protein: CASSYSYSSMNYEQYF; CDR3 DNA: TGTGCCAGCAGTTACTCTTACTCGTCAATGAACTACGAGCAGTACTTC
D gene: TRBD1; clone size: many; V gene: TRBV5-1; J gene: TRBJ2-5; CDR3 protein: CASSFGRGYETQYF; CDR3 DNA: TGCGCCAGCAGCTTTGGCAGGGGGTATGAGACCCAGTACTTC
D gene: TRBD1; clone size: NA; V gene: TRBV9; J gene: TRBJ1-6; CDR3 protein: CASSASGGRQGTSPLHF; CDR3 DNA: TGTGCCAGCAGCGCTTCGGGGGGGAGACAGGGGACTTCACCCCTCCACTTT
D gene: NA; clone size: many; V gene: TRBV7-2; J gene: TRBJ2-1; CDR3 protein: CASSTTQGIHEQFF; CDR3 DNA: TGTGCCAGCAGCACGACCCAGGGGATTCATGAGCAGTTCTTC
D gene: NA; clone size: NA; V gene: TRBV29-1; J gene: TRBJ2-7; CDR3 protein: CSVVVPPHEQYF; CDR3 DNA: TGCAGCGTTGTAGTCCCACCCCACGAGCAGTACTTC
D gene: TRBD1; clone size: NA; V gene: TRBV6-2/TRBV6-3; J gene: TRBJ2-6; CDR3 protein: CASRDRAGANVLTF; CDR3 DNA: TGTGCCAGCAGGGACAGGGCTGGGGCCAACGTCCTGACTTTC
D gene: NA; clone size: few; V gene: TRBV5-1; J gene: TRBJ2-5; CDR3 protein: CASSFLGLGGETQYF; CDR3 DNA: TGCGCCAGCAGCTTCCTGGGACTTGGCGGAGAGACCCAGTACTTC
D gene: NA; clone size: many; V gene: TRBV5-1; J gene: TRBJ2-7; CDR3 protein: CASSWRVGAVRGWAYEQYF; CDR3 DNA: TGCGCCAGCAGCTGGCGCGTCGGGGCTGTCAGAGGCTGGGCCTACGAGCAGTACTTC
D gene: NA; clone size: few; V gene: TRBV7-9; J gene: TRBJ2-1; CDR3 protein: CASSPGDMSRF; CDR3 DNA: TGTGCCAGCAGCCCGGGGGACATGTCACGCTTC
D gene: NA; clone size: few; V gene: TRBV29-1; J gene: TRBJ2-1; CDR3 protein: CSVDGVAVSSYNEQFF; CDR3 DNA: TGCAGCGTTGACGGGGTAGCGGTTAGCTCCTACAATGAGCAGTTCTTC
D gene: TRBD1; clone size: few; V gene: TRBV5-1; J gene: TRBJ1-2; CDR3 protein: CASSSQETGDGYTF; CDR3 DNA: TGCGCCAGCAGCTCGCAAGAGACAGGGGATGGCTACACCTTC
D gene: NA; clone size: few; V gene: TRBV23-1; J gene: TRBJ2-3; CDR3 protein: CASSQSPDTFTQYF; CDR3 DNA: TGCGCCAGCAGTCAATCGCCAGATACCTTCACGCAGTATTTT
D gene: NA; clone size: NA; V gene: TRBV19; J gene: TRBJ1-5; CDR3 protein: CASSSILLYSNQPQHF; CDR3 DNA: TGTGCCAGTAGCAGTATACTCCTGTATAGCAATCAGCCCCAGCATTTT
D gene: TRBD2; clone size: NA; V gene: TRBV9; J gene: TRBJ2-3; CDR3 protein: CASSVSLAGAPPADTQYF; CDR3 DNA: TGTGCCAGCAGCGTAAGCCTAGCGGGGGCCCCGCCCGCAGATACGCAGTATTTT
D gene: TRBD1; clone size: few; V gene: TRBV5-4; J gene: TRBJ1-4; CDR3 protein: CASSRGTGGEGEKLFF; CDR3 DNA: TGTGCCAGCAGCCGGGGGACAGGGGGCGAGGGAGAAAAACTGTTTTTT
D gene: NA; clone size: few; V gene: TRBV29-1; J gene: TRBJ1-3; CDR3 protein: CSVNSRSGNTIYF; CDR3 DNA: TGCAGCGTAAACTCCCGCTCTGGAAACACCATATATTTT
D gene: NA; clone size: NA; V gene: TRBV12-3/TRBV12-4; J gene: TRBJ2-7; CDR3 protein: CASSRIAGLTYEQYF; CDR3 DNA: TGTGCCAGCAGCCGAATTGCAGGGCTAACCTACGAGCAGTACTTC
D gene: TRBD1; clone size: few; V gene: TRBV7-3; J gene: TRBJ2-2; CDR3 protein: CASSTLGQGESSGELFF; CDR3 DNA: TGTGCCAGCAGCACACTAGGACAGGGGGAATCCTCCGGGGAGCTGTTTTTT
D gene: NA; clone size: NA; V gene: TRBV4-3; J gene: TRBJ2-2; CDR3 protein: CASSQGDQVAGELFF; CDR3 DNA: TGCGCCAGCAGCCAAGGGGACCAAGTGGCCGGGGAGCTGTTTTTT
D gene: NA; clone size: few; V gene: TRBV5-1; J gene: TRBJ2-4; CDR3 protein: CASSPAHTVWNIQYF; CDR3 DNA: TGCGCCAGCAGCCCCGCCCATACGGTCTGGAACATTCAGTACTTC
D gene: TRBD1; clone size: NA; V gene: TRBV7-9; J gene: TRBJ2-1; CDR3 protein: CASSFAQGEYNEQFF; CDR3 DNA: TGTGCCAGCAGCTTCGCACAGGGGGAGTACAATGAGCAGTTCTTC
D gene: TRBD2; clone size: NA; V gene: TRBV20-1; J gene: TRBJ2-1; CDR3 protein: CSVESGETYNEQFF; CDR3 DNA: TGCAGTGTTGAAAGCGGGGAAACCTACAATGAGCAGTTCTTC
D gene: NA; clone size: NA; V gene: TRBV12-3/TRBV12-4; J gene: TRBJ2-3; CDR3 protein: CASSLGHRGWYF; CDR3 DNA: TGTGCCAGCAGTTTAGGACATAGGGGTTGGTATTTT
D gene: NA; clone size: NA; V gene: TRBV12-3/TRBV12-4; J gene: TRBJ1-6; CDR3 protein: CASSSPPGSTNSPLHF; CDR3 DNA: TGTGCCAGCAGTTCCCCCCCGGGCAGCACAAATTCACCCCTCCACTTT
D gene: NA; clone size: NA; V gene: TRBV20-1; J gene: TRBJ1-1; CDR3 protein: CSALPPTGRAEAFF; CDR3 DNA: TGCAGTGCCCTACCCCCCACAGGGAGGGCTGAAGCTTTCTTT
D gene: NA; clone size: few; V gene: TRBV5-6; J gene: TRBJ2-2; CDR3 protein: CASSVRPNTGELFF; CDR3 DNA: TGTGCCAGCAGCGTGAGACCGAACACCGGGGAGCTGTTTTTT
D gene: NA; clone size: few; V gene: TRBV12-3/TRBV12-4; J gene: TRBJ2-7; CDR3 protein: CASSSTTRSAQYF; CDR3 DNA: TGTGCCAGCAGTTCGACAACCCGCTCCGCGCAGTACTTC
D gene: NA; clone size: NA; V gene: TRBV3-1; J gene: TRBJ1-5; CDR3 protein: CASSLSTGYQPQHF; CDR3 DNA: TGTGCCAGCAGTCTTTCCACGGGGTATCAGCCCCAGCATTTT
D gene: NA; clone size: few; V gene: TRBV6-2/TRBV6-3; J gene: TRBJ1-3; CDR3 protein: CASSSPGSGNTIYF; CDR3 DNA: TGTGCCAGCAGTTCCCCAGGCTCTGGAAACACCATATATTTT
D gene: NA; clone size: NA; V gene: TRBV4-3; J gene: TRBJ1-2; CDR3 protein: CASSAGTDVNYGYTF; CDR3 DNA: TGCGCCAGCTCGGCCGGAACGGACGTAAACTATGGCTACACCTTC
D gene: NA; clone size: few; V gene: TRBV5-1; J gene: TRBJ2-2; CDR3 protein: CASERGVANTGELFF; CDR3 DNA: TGCGCCAGCGAAAGGGGAGTCGCGAACACCGGGGAGCTGTTTTTT